This T cell receptor beta chain was captured by sequencing in a study of blood T cell repertoires in COVID-19 (TCRdb year 2020). Notes on the research overall: Samples covering the acute and convalescent phases of COVID-19 were provided by collaborators in the United States, Italy and Spain. The material from the prospective study consisted of cDNA or gDNA derived from T cells, B-cell-depleted T cells, or PBMCs. Subjects who had been exposed to COVID-19, were actively infected with it, or had recovered from it provided the deeply sampled blood TCRbeta repertoires that made up the dataset. The repertoires were released in a freely available public database intended as a resource for research on the immune response to SARS-CoV-2. The samples were drawn from the first 160 participants of the ongoing ImmuneRACE study and from 1,254 subjects provided by 6 global collaborators. A de-identified subject ID, COVID-19 status, age in years and sex were almost always included in the sample metadata. HLA class I and class II types, where available, came from metadata supplied by the sample provider rather than from assay-based typing. Study-level results and caveats: How much clinical and demographic metadata was included differed by source and by participant, and the metadata was provided uncurated.

Note on this clone: What antigen it recognizes has not been identified. No quality values exist for individual bases; no much larger clone is one base distant.

The CDR3 contains 15 residues, cysteine and phenylalanine counted. Only the CDR3 DNA is retained, 45 bases long and in frame from the first base. The germline V gene gives CDR1 as MDHEN and CDR2 as SYDVKM. Deletion took 7 bases off V and 0 bases off J, with a span of 13 bases between the germline ends. One collaborating source in Seattle enrolled patients while the patients were actively infected and followed the patients over time throughout the course of disease. Collaborating institutions collected whole blood in K2EDTA tubes following their own protocols. For TCRbeta analysis, collaborators shipped samples in one of three forms: frozen whole blood, isolated PBMCs, or DNA extracted from either of those sample types. TCRbeta CDR3 regions were amplified from genomic DNA by means of the immunoSEQ Assay, a bias-controlled multiplex PCR. Processing in the source paper ran as follows. The number of nucleated cells in each sample was estimated by amplification of reference gene primers within the assay. Sequence reads were collapsed and filtered to measure the absolute abundance of every unique TCRbeta CDR3 rearrangement. Productive Simpson clonality was computed per sample as the square root of Simpson's diversity index over productive rearrangements. TCRdb took over this immuneACCESS table, retaining in-frame rearrangements with V and J assigned. Such tables are incomplete; in checked studies, under half of the missing clones stem from an unresolved V gene, and the remainder is unexplained. The V and J calls and clone size are taken from that table; D and trimming were inferred from the DNA. The sample table shows a few hundred thousand clones, and around 82% are seen once. About 15% of the sample lies in the top ten.

The sample taken for sequencing was peripheral blood. The rearranged chain carries TRBV28 and TRBJ1-3; possibly the D gene is TRBD1, per 6 matching bases. This clonotype was sampled from a person between 65 and 79 years old with COVID-19, enrolled during active disease. The DNA sequence reads TGTGCCAGCAACTGGGACACGAGCTCTGGAAACACCATATATTTT. Its translation is CASNWDTSSGNTIYF.